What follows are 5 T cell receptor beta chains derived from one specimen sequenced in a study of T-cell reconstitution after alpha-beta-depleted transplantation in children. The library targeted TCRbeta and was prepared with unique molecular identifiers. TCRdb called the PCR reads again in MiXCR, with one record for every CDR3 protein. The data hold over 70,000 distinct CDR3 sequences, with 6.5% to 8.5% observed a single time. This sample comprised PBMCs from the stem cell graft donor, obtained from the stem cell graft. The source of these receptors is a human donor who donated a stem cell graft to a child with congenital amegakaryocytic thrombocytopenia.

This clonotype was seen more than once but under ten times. CDR3 in DNA: TGTGCCAGTAGTATAGGAGTTTTCAACACTGAAGCTTTCTTT. Translating gives CASSIGVFNTEAFF. The chain recombines TRBV19 with TRBJ1-1; D remains ambiguous. There are 14 residues in the CDR3. CDR1 LNHDA and CDR2 SQIVND come from the germline V gene (reference sequence). Trimming removed 1 base at V and 2 bases at J, with 8 bases between.

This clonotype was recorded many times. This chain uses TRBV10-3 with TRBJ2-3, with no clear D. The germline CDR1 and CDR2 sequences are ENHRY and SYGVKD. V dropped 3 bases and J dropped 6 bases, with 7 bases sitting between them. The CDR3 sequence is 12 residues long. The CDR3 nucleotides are TGTGCCATCAGTGAACCCTCCGATACGCAGTATTTT. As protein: CAISEPSDTQYF.

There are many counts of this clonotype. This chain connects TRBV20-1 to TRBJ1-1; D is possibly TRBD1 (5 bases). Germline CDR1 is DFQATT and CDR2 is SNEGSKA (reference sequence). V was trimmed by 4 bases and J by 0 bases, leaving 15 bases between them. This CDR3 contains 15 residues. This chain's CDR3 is CSAISLGRVNTEAFF. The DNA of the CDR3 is TGCAGTGCTATCTCCCTTGGCAGGGTGAACACTGAAGCTTTCTTT.

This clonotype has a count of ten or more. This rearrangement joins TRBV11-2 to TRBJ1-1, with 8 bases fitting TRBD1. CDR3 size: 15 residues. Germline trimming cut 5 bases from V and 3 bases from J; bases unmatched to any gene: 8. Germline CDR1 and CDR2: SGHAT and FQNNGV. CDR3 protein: CASSAWTGSDTEAFF. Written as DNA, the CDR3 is TGTGCCAGCAGCGCGTGGACAGGGTCGGACACTGAAGCTTTCTTT.

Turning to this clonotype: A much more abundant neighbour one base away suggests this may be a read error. CDR3 nucleotides: TGTGCCAGATGTGGGCAGAAAAACAGTCAGTACTTC. Protein: CARCGQKNSQYF. V usage is TRBV21-1 and J usage is TRBJ2-4. TRBV21-1 is noted as a pseudogene. This CDR3 region has 12 residues.